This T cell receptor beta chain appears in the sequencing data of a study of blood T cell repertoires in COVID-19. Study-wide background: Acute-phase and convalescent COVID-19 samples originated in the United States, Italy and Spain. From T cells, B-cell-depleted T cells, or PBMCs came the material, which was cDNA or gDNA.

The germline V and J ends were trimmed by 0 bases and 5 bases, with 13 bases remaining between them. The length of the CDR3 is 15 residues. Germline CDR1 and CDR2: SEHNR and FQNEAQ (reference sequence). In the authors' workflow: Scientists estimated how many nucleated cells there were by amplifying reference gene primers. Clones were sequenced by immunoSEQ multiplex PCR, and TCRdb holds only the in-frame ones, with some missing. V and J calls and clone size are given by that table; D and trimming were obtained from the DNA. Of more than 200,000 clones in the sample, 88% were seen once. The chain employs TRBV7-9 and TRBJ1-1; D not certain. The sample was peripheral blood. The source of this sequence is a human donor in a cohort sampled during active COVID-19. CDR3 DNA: TGTGCCAGCAGCTTAGCGGAGGTAATGGGAACTGAAGCTTTCTTT. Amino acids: CASSLAEVMGTEAFF.